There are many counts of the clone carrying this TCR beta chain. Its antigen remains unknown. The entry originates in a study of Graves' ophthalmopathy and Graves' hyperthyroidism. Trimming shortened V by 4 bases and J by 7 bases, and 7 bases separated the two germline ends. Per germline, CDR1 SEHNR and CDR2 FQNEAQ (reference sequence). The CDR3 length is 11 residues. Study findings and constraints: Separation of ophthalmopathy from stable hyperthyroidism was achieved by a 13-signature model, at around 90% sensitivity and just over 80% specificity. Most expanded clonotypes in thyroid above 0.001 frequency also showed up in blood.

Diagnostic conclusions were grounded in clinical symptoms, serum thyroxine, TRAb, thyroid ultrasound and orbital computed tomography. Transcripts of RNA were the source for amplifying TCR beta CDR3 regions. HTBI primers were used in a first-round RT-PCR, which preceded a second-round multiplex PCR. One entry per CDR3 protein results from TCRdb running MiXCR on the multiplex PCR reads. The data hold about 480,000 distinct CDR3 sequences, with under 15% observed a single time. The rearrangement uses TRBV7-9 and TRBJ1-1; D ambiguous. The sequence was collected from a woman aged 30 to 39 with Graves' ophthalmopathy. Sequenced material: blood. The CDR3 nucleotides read TGTGCCAGCAGCTATGTCGGTGAAGCTTTCTTT. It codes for CASSYVGEAFF.